Below are 27 T cell receptor beta chains sequenced from a single sample in a study of vaccination and CD4 T cells after COVID-19. No antigen is known for these receptors. Time point noted: late sampling 161 to 241 days after vaccination in a few convalescent patients. Treatment specified: approximately 9-day PBMC culture with coronavirus spike peptide pools or control peptides (ViraFEST assay). An Oncomine TCR Beta short-read assay was used to sequence the DNA from cultured CD4+ T cells. Via MiXCR, TCRdb re-called the PCR reads, giving one row per CDR3 protein. The table shows tens of thousands of distinct CDR3 sequences, with around 28% occurring only once. Material: CD4+ T cells from blood, cultured in vitro, obtained about 7 months after SARS-CoV-2 vaccination. These receptors originate from a human donor who had recovered from COVID-19.

This clonotype was recorded a few times. The chain combines TRBV15 with TRBJ2-5, with D possibly being TRBD1 (7 bases). There are 18 residues in the CDR3. Germline V gene lookup returns CDR1 LNHNV and CDR2 YYDKDF (reference sequence). With 0 bases removed from V and 10 bases from J, the gap between germline ends came to 27 bases. CDR3 sequence: CATSREDAAGVRGDDQYF. The CDR3, as DNA: TGTGCCACCAGCAGAGAAGACGCAGCCGGTGTCAGGGGGGACGACCAGTACTTC. The whole variable domain, remainder taken from reference TRBV15 and TRBJ2-5, is DAMVIQNPRYQVTQFGKPVTLSCSQTLNHNVMYWYQQKSSQAPKLLFHYYDKDFNNEADTPDNFQSRRPNTSFCFLDIRSPGLGDTAMYLCATSREDAAGVRGDDQYFGPGTRLLVL.

V is TRBV10-3 and J is TRBJ1-1; 8 bases are shared with TRBD1. From germline, CDR1 is ENHRY and CDR2 SYGVKD. The CDR3 loop spans 13 amino acids. Trimming took 6 bases from V and 4 from J; bases not matched to a gene: 4. Written as DNA, the CDR3 is TGTGCCATCAGAATGGACAGGGCCACTGAAGCTTTCTTT. This gives the protein CAIRMDRATEAFF.

This clonotype was picked up a small number of times. The chain links TRBV7-9 to TRBJ2-2, with D perhaps TRBD1 (6 bases). CDR1 SEHNR and CDR2 FQNEAQ come from the germline V gene (reference sequence). This CDR3 is 14 amino acids long. V was shortened by 5 bases and J by 4 bases, with 11 bases between the two germline ends. As DNA, the CDR3 is TGTGCCAGCAGCCTACAGGGCCCCACCGGGGAGCTGTTTTTT. This encodes CASSLQGPTGELFF.

The V call is TRBV7-2, the J call TRBJ2-3; TRBD2 matches 10 bases. CDR3 length equals 17 residues. J gave up 0 bases and V 5 bases, and 8 bases lay outside the gene matches. CDR1 and CDR2 (germline): SGHTA, FQGNSA. CDR3 protein: CASSPLGLAASTDTQYF. The CDR3 DNA sequence: TGTGCCAGCAGCCCCCTCGGACTAGCGGCTAGCACAGATACGCAGTATTTT.

The chain has TRBV6-2 or TRBV6-3 and TRBJ2-3, with 10 bases aligning to TRBD2. The J segment lost 4 bases and the V segment lost 6 bases, leaving 7 bases of the junction unmatched. Germline V gives CDR1 MNHEY, CDR2 SVGEGT. This CDR3 comprises 15 residues. CDR3 loop: CASRKAGGGPDTQYF. The CDR3 DNA is TGTGCCAGCAGAAAAGCGGGAGGGGGTCCAGATACGCAGTATTTT.

This chain connects TRBV19 to TRBJ1-1; D is perhaps TRBD1 (6 bases). The ends were cut back, 5 bases at V and 7 bases at J, with 17 bases in the middle. The CDR3 loop spans 14 amino acids. Per the germline V gene, CDR1 is LNHDA and CDR2 is SQIVND (reference sequence). Here the CDR3 DNA reads TGTGCCAGTAGTGCTCGGACAGAGTCGTTTGAAGCTTTCTTT. This codes for CASSARTESFEAFF.

This clonotype was detected ten times or more. The chain carries TRBV7-2 and TRBJ2-5; D call uncertain. The CDR3 loop spans 11 amino acids. Between the trimmed V and J ends, which lost 5 bases and 5 bases, there was a span of 6 bases. Germline lookup yields CDR1 SGHTA and CDR2 FQGNSA. The CDR3 nucleotides read TGTGCCAGCAGCCGCACGGAGACCCAGTACTTC. It encodes CASSRTETQYF.

The sample holds a few counts of this clonotype. J is TRBJ2-7 and V is TRBV28; D unresolved. Trimming took off 3 bases at V and 0 bases at J, with 9 bases between the two ends. This CDR3 is built from 14 residues. Germline V lookup: CDR1 MDHEN, CDR2 SYDVKM. The CDR3, as DNA: TGTGCCAGCAGTTTGGGCGGTTACTCCTACGAGCAGTACTTC. It specifies CASSLGGYSYEQYF.

This chain uses TRBV6-4 with TRBJ2-3; 7 bases fit TRBD1. The germline gives CDR1 MRHNA, CDR2 SNTAGT. CDR3 length: 14 residues. With V trimmed by 0 bases and J by 4 bases, 1 base remained unmatched. The CDR3 loop is CASSDSTGPDTQYF. Written as DNA, the CDR3 is TGTGCCAGCAGTGACTCGACAGGGCCAGATACGCAGTATTTT.

The genes are TRBV20-1 and TRBJ1-5; TRBD1 is a possible D gene (6 bases). Trimming took off 5 bases at V and 0 bases at J, with 17 bases between the two ends. Germline V gene data show CDR1 as DFQATT and CDR2 as SNEGSKA (reference sequence). The CDR3 covers 16 residues. CDR3 loop: CSALRTGTYSNQPQHF. The CDR3 nucleotides are TGCAGTGCTCTCCGAACAGGGACCTATAGCAATCAGCCCCAGCATTTT.

V usage is TRBV7-2 and J usage is TRBJ2-7; perhaps TRBD2 as D (5 bases). Germline V gene sequence: CDR1 SGHTA, CDR2 FQGNSA. The CDR3 covers 14 residues. V was cut by 1 base and J by 7 bases, with 14 bases left in between. In DNA, the CDR3 is TGTGCCAGCAGCTTAGGTCAGGCCTCGGGGGAGCAGTACTTC. Its translation: CASSLGQASGEQYF. The full variable domain, with the rest looked up from reference TRBV7-2 and TRBJ2-7, is GAGVSQSPSNKVTEKGKDVELRCDPISGHTALYWYRQSLGQGLEFLIYFQGNSAPDKSGLPSDRFSAERTGGSVSTLTIQRTQQEDSAVYLCASSLGQASGEQYFGPGTRLTVT.

In this sample, this clonotype turned up a few times. The chain recombines TRBV28 with TRBJ2-1; TRBD1 agrees at 12 bases. The germline CDR1 and CDR2 sequences are MDHEN and SYDVKM. V was clipped by 5 bases and J by 8 bases; unmatched bases: 7. The CDR3 covers 15 residues. CDR3 sequence: CASSPPGQGAYEQFF. The CDR3 DNA is TGTGCCAGCAGTCCACCGGGACAGGGGGCGTATGAGCAGTTCTTC.

This clonotype occurred once. CDR3 sequence reads: CASSLVRDQPQHF. CDR3 DNA: TGTGCCAGCAGTTTAGTACGGGATCAGCCCCAGCATTTT. V is TRBV12-3 or TRBV12-4 and J is TRBJ1-5; D unclear. The length of the CDR3 is 13 residues. Between the trimmed V and J ends, which lost 1 base and 5 bases, there was a span of 6 bases.

This clonotype was recorded many times. J is TRBJ2-5 and V is TRBV15; no clear D gene. There are 13 residues in the CDR3. The germline CDR1 and CDR2 sequences are LNHNV and YYDKDF (reference sequence). Trimming removed 1 base at V and 4 bases at J, with 7 bases between. The CDR3 bases are TGTGCCACCAGCAGAGGACTCCCAGAGACCCAGTACTTC. Translating it yields CATSRGLPETQYF.

V and J are TRBV15 and TRBJ2-3; the D gene is possibly TRBD2 (5 bases). From germline, CDR1 is LNHNV and CDR2 YYDKDF (reference sequence). V lost 4 bases and J 5 bases, leaving 7 bases between the germline ends. The CDR3 consists of 12 residues. Here the CDR3 reads CATSIGGDTQYF. CDR3 bases: TGTGCCACCAGCATCGGAGGAGATACGCAGTATTTT.

This clonotype came up a few times. The chain uses TRBV20-1 and TRBJ2-3; D perhaps matches TRBD2 (5 bases). Germline V gene sequence: CDR1 DFQATT, CDR2 SNEGSKA (reference sequence). Trimming pared 0 bases from V and 0 bases from J, leaving 10 bases between. The CDR3 runs to 15 residues. CDR3 nucleotides: TGCAGTGCTAGAGATCCCCGGGGAAGCACAGATACGCAGTATTTT. This gives the protein CSARDPRGSTDTQYF.

The chain carries TRBV10-1 and TRBJ2-2; D might be TRBD1 or TRBD2, each matching 5 bases. V lost 2 bases, J lost 13 bases, and 11 bases lay in between. Germline CDR1 and CDR2: WNHNN and SYGVQD (reference sequence). The CDR3 loop spans 12 amino acids. The CDR3 DNA is TGCGCCAGCAGTGAGGCCCCAGGGAGGCTGTTTTTT. It specifies CASSEAPGRLFF.

The genes are TRBV2 and TRBJ1-2, with D tentatively TRBD1 (5 bases). Trimming removed 4 bases from V and 2 bases from J, with 8 bases in between. This CDR3 has 13 amino acids. From germline, CDR1 is SNHLY and CDR2 FYNNEI. The CDR3 region is CASSGDLNYGYTF. The CDR3 DNA reads TGTGCCAGCAGTGGGGACCTAAACTATGGCTACACCTTC.

The table lists this clonotype with a few counts. V gene TRBV7-3 combines with J gene TRBJ2-2; TRBD2 matches 13 bases. CDR1 is SGHTA and CDR2 is FQGTGA in the germline V gene. V lost 3 bases, J lost 5 bases, and 0 bases stayed unmatched. The CDR3 is made up of 15 amino acids. The CDR3 protein is CASSLGLAGTGELFF. CDR3 coding DNA: TGTGCCAGCAGCTTGGGACTAGCGGGAACCGGGGAGCTGTTTTTT.

The chain recombines TRBV27 with TRBJ2-7; TRBD2 aligns across 7 bases. The CDR3 spans 15 residues. Germline V gene lookup returns CDR1 MNHEY and CDR2 SMNVEV (reference sequence). The ends lost 10 bases at V and 3 bases at J; junction bases unmatched: 15. The CDR3: CAIPPQVLAHYEQYF. CDR3 coding DNA: TGTGCCATTCCGCCACAAGTACTAGCGCACTACGAGCAGTACTTC.

This clonotype has only a few counts. J is TRBJ1-1 and V is TRBV6-1, with D possibly matching TRBD1 (5 bases). CDR3 length: 14 residues. V was shortened by 4 bases and J by 1 base, with 10 bases between the two germline ends. Germline V gene sequence: CDR1 MNHNS, CDR2 SASEGT. As DNA, the CDR3 is TGTGCCAGCAGTGCAGGGTGGGGGAACACTGAAGCTTTCTTT. Protein sequence: CASSAGWGNTEAFF.

This clonotype has a handful of counts. The gene calls are TRBV6-2 or TRBV6-3 and TRBJ2-6, with 9 bases fitting TRBD1. The J segment lost 0 bases and the V segment lost 8 bases, leaving 5 bases of the junction unmatched. CDR1 MNHEY and CDR2 SVGEGT come from the germline V gene. The CDR3 extends over 16 amino acids. As DNA, the CDR3 is TGTGCCAGCCACAGGGGGCCGATCTCTGGGGCCAACGTCCTGACTTTC. The encoded protein is CASHRGPISGANVLTF.

The gene calls are TRBV7-9 and TRBJ2-2; tentative D call: TRBD2 (6 bases). The CDR3 is made up of 15 amino acids. The V gene's germline CDR1 is SEHNR and CDR2 FQNEAQ (reference sequence). Between the trimmed V and J ends, which lost 0 bases and 4 bases, there was a span of 9 bases. The CDR3 nucleotides read TGTGCCAGCAGCTTAGCACTAGCTAGCACCGGGGAGCTGTTTTTT. It is translated as CASSLALASTGELFF.

In its sample, this clonotype was seen a few times. The chain is built from TRBV28 and TRBJ1-2, with 8 bases lining up with TRBD1. The J segment lost 8 bases and the V segment lost 5 bases, leaving 10 bases of the junction unmatched. The germline V gene encodes CDR1 MDHEN and CDR2 SYDVKM. The CDR3 totals 14 residues. CDR3 sequence (DNA): TGTGCCAGCAGTCGGACTCAGGGGGCACAAGGCTACACCTTC. The encoded protein is CASSRTQGAQGYTF.

The chain employs TRBV28 and TRBJ2-7; 13 nucleotides line up with TRBD2. Germline CDR1 and CDR2: MDHEN and SYDVKM. Unmatched junction bases numbered 3, after V lost 6 bases and J lost 4 bases. This CDR3 has 14 amino acids. The CDR3 DNA reads as TGTGCCAGCAGAGGGACTAGCGGGACGTACGAGCAGTACTTC. Translation: CASRGTSGTYEQYF.

In its sample, this clonotype was seen a few times. The gene calls are TRBV20-1 and TRBJ2-3; no firm D call. The V end lost 5 bases, the J end lost 3 bases, and 6 bases lay between the germline ends. CDR1 is DFQATT and CDR2 is SNEGSKA in the germline V gene (reference sequence). This CDR3 comprises 11 residues. The CDR3 here is CSAPTTDTQYF. CDR3 bases: TGCAGTGCTCCAACGACAGATACGCAGTATTTT.

The genes are TRBV29-1 and TRBJ2-7; 10 bases fit TRBD2. J was trimmed by 4 bases and V by 6 bases; bases with no gene match: 9. Per germline, CDR1 SQVTM and CDR2 ANQGSEA. The CDR3 sequence is 14 residues long. The CDR3 nucleotides read TGCAGCGTCGCGGGACTAGCGTCCGCGTACGAGCAGTACTTC. Translating gives CSVAGLASAYEQYF.